This T cell receptor beta chain came from a study of blood T cell repertoires in COVID-19. Per the study methods: Using reference gene primer amplification, nucleated cell counts were estimated. Data came from immunoSEQ multiplex PCR; TCRdb stores just in-frame clones and leaves some out. That table furnishes V, J and clone size, whereas the DNA furnished D and trimming. Of about 52,000 clones in the sample, approximately 85% are singletons; the top ten hold roughly 29%. J was trimmed by 4 bases and V by 1 base; bases with no gene match: 4. CDR1 and CDR2 from the germline V gene are SGHTA and FQGNSA. The CDR3 totals 17 residues.

This sequence was found in a woman of 80 years or more with COVID-19, enrolled during active disease. Sequencing input: peripheral blood. The V call is TRBV7-2, the J call TRBJ2-5; 15 bases fit TRBD2. CDR3 residues: CASSLGGLAGGRETQYF. DNA for the CDR3: TGTGCCAGCAGCTTAGGGGGACTAGCGGGAGGCCGAGAGACCCAGTACTTC. The complete variable domain, with remaining parts taken from reference TRBV7-2 and TRBJ2-5, reads GAGVSQSPSNKVTEKGKDVELRCDPISGHTALYWYRQSLGQGLEFLIYFQGNSAPDKSGLPSDRFSAERTGGSVSTLTIQRTQQEDSAVYLCASSLGGLAGGRETQYFGPGTRLLVL.